The 15 T cell receptor beta chains given below trace back to one sample, sequenced in a study of identical twins. TCRdb reprocessed the 5' RACE reads via MiXCR and lists one record per CDR3 protein. The sample contains 450,000 to 650,000 distinct CDR3 sequences, about 15% of which appear only once. These sequences were also reported in another study, on yellow fever vaccine responses in identical twins.

Specimen: CD4+ T cells sorted from blood. These receptors were obtained from a woman between 18 and 30 years old in good health.

This clonotype was seen more than once but under ten times. V is TRBV2 and J is TRBJ2-7; D is unresolved. The CDR3 spans 12 residues. The germline gives CDR1 SNHLY, CDR2 FYNNEI. The V gene lost 7 bases and the J gene lost 6 bases, with 13 bases spanning the gap. The CDR3 protein is CASNDEGGEQYF. The CDR3 DNA sequence: TGTGCCAGCAACGACGAAGGTGGCGAGCAGTACTTC.

In its sample, this clonotype was seen a few times. Written as DNA, the CDR3 is TGCAGTGCTACCTTGGGGGGCTCCTACGAGCAGTACTTC. It translates to CSATLGGSYEQYF. The J gene is TRBJ2-7, the V gene TRBV20-1, with D perhaps TRBD2 (6 bases). The length of the CDR3 is 13 residues. Deletions cut 4 bases from V and 0 bases from J, with 10 bases between. Germline assignment: CDR1 DFQATT and CDR2 SNEGSKA (reference sequence).

There are a few counts of this clonotype. The rearrangement joins TRBV7-2 to TRBJ1-6, with no clear D. The germline V gene encodes CDR1 SGHTA and CDR2 FQGNSA. The V end was cut by 1 base, the J end by 3 bases, with 7 bases between. The CDR3 runs 15 residues. The CDR3 loop reads CASSLGHFYNSPLHF. CDR3 nucleotides: TGTGCCAGCAGCTTAGGCCATTTCTATAATTCACCCCTCCACTTT.

This clonotype was counted between two and nine times. This chain uses TRBV15 with TRBJ1-1; D ambiguous. The CDR3 covers 14 residues. The V gene's germline CDR1 is LNHNV and CDR2 YYDKDF (reference sequence). V was shortened by 1 base and J by 7 bases, with 13 bases between the two germline ends. The CDR3 sequence: CATSRGQGSYEAFF. Written as DNA, the CDR3 is TGTGCCACCAGCAGAGGCCAAGGGAGTTATGAAGCTTTCTTT.

This clonotype was picked up a small number of times. The chain couples TRBV28 to TRBJ2-2; 9 bases match TRBD2. Germline loops: CDR1 MDHEN, CDR2 SYDVKM. V shed 6 bases, J shed 0 bases, and the junction held 17 bases outside the gene matches. The CDR3 sequence is 20 residues long. In DNA form, the CDR3 reads TGTGCCAGCAGCTCACCTCAAAGGTCTAGCGGGGTGGCGAACACCGGGGAGCTGTTTTTT. Its translation is CASSSPQRSSGVANTGELFF. The whole variable domain, filled in from reference TRBV28 and TRBJ2-2, reads DVKVTQSSRYLVKRTGEKVFLECVQDMDHENMFWYRQDPGLGLRLIYFSYDVKMKEKGDIPEGYSVSREKKERFSLILESASTNQTSMYLCASSSPQRSSGVANTGELFFGEGSRLTVL.

The chain joins TRBV5-1 to TRBJ2-7; 9 nucleotides line up with TRBD1. Germline V CDR1 and CDR2: SGHRS, YFSETQ. The V gene end was trimmed by 0 bases and the J gene end by 5 bases; junction bases not matched to a gene: 9. The CDR3 sequence is 16 residues long. CDR3 protein: CASSLAGQGVVDEQYF. For the CDR3, the DNA is TGCGCCAGCAGCTTGGCGGGACAGGGAGTGGTGGACGAGCAGTACTTC.

V gene TRBV6-5 combines with J gene TRBJ2-4; the D gene is possibly TRBD2 (5 bases). Per the germline V gene, CDR1 is MNHEY and CDR2 is SVGAGI. Trimming took off 4 bases at V and 7 bases at J, with 17 bases between the two ends. This CDR3 contains 15 residues. DNA of the CDR3: TGTGCCAGCAGTTCCCCGCGTTGGCCGGGGAACATTCAGTACTTC. Amino acid sequence: CASSSPRWPGNIQYF.

The chain recombines TRBV4-1 with TRBJ2-7; 9 bases line up with TRBD2. This CDR3 region has 14 residues. V trimming: 3 bases; J trimming: 3 bases; junction bases outside the gene matches: 3. Per the germline V gene, CDR1 is MGHRA and CDR2 is YSYEKL. The CDR3 protein is CASSQLAGVYEQYF. The CDR3 region has the DNA TGCGCCAGCAGCCAGTTAGCGGGAGTCTACGAGCAGTACTTC.

The J gene is TRBJ2-5, the V gene TRBV7-8; possibly TRBD1 for D (5 bases). Trimming removed 1 base from V and 5 bases from J, with 20 bases in between. CDR1 and CDR2 from the germline V gene are SGHVS and FQNEAQ. The CDR3 is made up of 17 amino acids. CDR3 amino acids: CASSLGRGTGAGETQYF. The CDR3, as DNA: TGTGCCAGCAGCTTAGGGAGAGGTACAGGCGCCGGGGAGACCCAGTACTTC.

J is TRBJ2-2 and V is TRBV3-1; 10 bases map to TRBD1. Germline V gives CDR1 LGHDT, CDR2 YNNKEL (reference sequence). This CDR3 has 15 residues. The V segment lost 5 bases and the J segment 4 bases; nucleotides outside the gene matches: 4. CDR3 sequence reads: CASSSGTGATGELFF. CDR3 bases: TGTGCCAGCAGCTCCGGGACAGGGGCCACCGGGGAGCTGTTTTTT. Complete variable domain (other parts from reference TRBV3-1 and TRBJ2-2): DTAVSQTPKYLVTQMGNDKSIKCEQNLGHDTMYWYKQDSKKFLKIMFSYNNKELIINETVPNRFSPKSPDKAHLNLHINSLELGDSAVYFCASSSGTGATGELFFGEGSRLTVL.

V usage is TRBV14 and J usage is TRBJ2-1; D gene uncertain. Trimming removed 3 bases from V and 3 bases from J, with 9 bases in between. Germline-derived CDR1 and CDR2 are SGHDN and FVKESK. CDR3 length equals 14 residues. CDR3 coding DNA: TGTGCCAGCAGCCAGGGCTCAAACTACAATGAGCAGTTCTTC. It specifies CASSQGSNYNEQFF.

The chain combines TRBV3-1 with TRBJ2-2; D is possibly TRBD1 or TRBD2 (5 bases each). The CDR3 runs 14 residues. Germline values: CDR1 LGHDT, CDR2 YNNKEL (reference sequence). V dropped 4 bases and J dropped 6 bases, with 12 bases sitting between them. Here the CDR3 reads CASSPLAGPGELFF. CDR3 bases: TGTGCCAGCAGCCCCCTAGCAGGGCCCGGGGAGCTGTTTTTT.

The chain couples TRBV29-1 to TRBJ2-3; D tentatively reads TRBD1 or TRBD2 (6 bases each). CDR3 size: 14 residues. With 7 bases removed from V and 0 bases from J, the gap between germline ends came to 14 bases. CDR1 and CDR2 from the germline V gene are SQVTM and ANQGSEA. The CDR3 here is CSARRGASTDTQYF. In DNA form, the CDR3 reads TGCAGCGCGCGGAGGGGGGCCAGCACAGATACGCAGTATTTT.

The J gene is TRBJ2-7, the V gene TRBV11-2; TRBD1 aligns across 7 bases. This CDR3 region has 13 residues. Per the germline V gene, CDR1 is SGHAT and CDR2 is FQNNGV. J lost 6 bases, V lost 5 bases, and 7 bases had no gene match. The CDR3 reads CASSAYRGSEQYV. As DNA, the CDR3 is TGTGCCAGCAGCGCCTACAGGGGTTCCGAGCAGTACGTC.

J is TRBJ2-6 and V is TRBV9; D is ambiguous. CDR1 and CDR2 from the germline V gene are SGDLS and YYNGEE. The CDR3 consists of 15 residues. Between the trimmed V and J ends, which lost 0 bases and 4 bases, there was a span of 8 bases. CDR3 coding DNA: TGTGCCAGCAGCGTAGGCGGTGCCGGGGCCAACGTCCTGACTTTC. Its protein product is CASSVGGAGANVLTF. The whole variable domain, filled in from reference TRBV9 and TRBJ2-6, reads DSGVTQTPKHLITATGQRVTLRCSPRSGDLSVYWYQQSLDQGLQFLIQYYNGEERAKGNILERFSAQQFPDLHSELNLSSLELGDSALYFCASSVGGAGANVLTFGAGSRLTVL.